The source of this T cell receptor beta chain is a study of TIL therapy for anti-PD-1-resistant metastatic lung cancer (dated by TCRdb to the early 2020s). With regard to the full study: Tumors were harvested prior to any PD-1/PD-L1 blockade, after which nivolumab was administered to patients, and lymphodepletion, expanded TIL infusion and IL-2 were given to patients who progressed. Enrolled patients had a median age of about 53 years (range about 35-85) and a median tumor PD-L1 proportion score of less than 7.5%. Across the cohort, whole-exome sequencing showed a median non-synonymous tumor mutation burden of approximately 1.5 mutations per megabase. Clonotypes were tracked across tumor, expanded TIL product and serial blood samples by T cell receptor beta sequencing of tumor and peripheral blood. The cohort was composed predominantly of lung adenocarcinoma, with four EGFR-mutant and two ALK-rearranged tumors included, and half of patients were identified as current or former smokers. Broad study findings and their caveats: The study protocol defined all tumor marker inferences as exploratory. The cohort was highly selected, including more treatment-naive, never-smoker and oncogene-addicted patients than is typical, which limits generalizability. Infused TIL clonotypes partially replaced the baseline peripheral repertoire then decayed over months, with no apparent association between persistence and response.

In the paper's terms, the time point label means: pre-treatment sample, taken before nivolumab and TIL therapy. Adults with stage 4 NSCLC were enrolled from late 2017 to January 2020 in a dual-center phase I trial. The samples were drawn from an open-label, single-arm phase I trial testing tumor-infiltrating lymphocyte therapy combined with nivolumab in advanced non-small cell lung cancer. Blood mononuclear cells from EDTA tubes were isolated by Ficoll gradient, snap-frozen as pellets, and DNA was extracted with a Qiagen mini-prep kit. TCR beta CDR3 regions were amplified from genomic DNA with the immunoSEQ v3 hsTCRB kit using bias-controlled multiplex PCR. The TCR libraries were sequenced on an Illumina NextSeq 500 to roughly 2 million read pairs for survey level or about 5-6.5 million read pairs for deep level. As for the authors' bioinformatics: V, D and J genes were assigned, non-productive sequences were removed, and clonality was reported by immunoSEQ Analyzer software. Repertoires were compared by productive Simpson clonality and by the Morisita overlap index of productive TRB rearrangements between infused TIL and blood. Absolute clonotype counts in blood were estimated by multiplying the lymphocyte count by the CD3+ fraction and by the productive frequency of the clone. Not all clones reach the TCRdb copy of this immuneACCESS table, which keeps in-frame sequences only. Checked studies attribute under half of the gap to unresolved V genes and leave the rest unexplained. V, J and clone size were drawn from that table, and D and trimming were deduced from the DNA. The sample table shows 55,000 to 65,000 clones, and 69% are seen once. The ten largest clones represent 6.6% of the sample.

As concerns this clone: Its antigen has not been determined. No much larger clone exists at a distance of one base, and base qualities are not known.

Measured from the cysteine to the phenylalanine, the CDR3 is 14 residues long. The only DNA kept is the CDR3, 42 bases in frame from the first base. Trimming at the junction amounts to 0 bases on V and 2 bases on J, and the germline ends lie 8 bases apart. According to the germline V gene, CDR1 reads SGDLS and CDR2 reads YYNGEE. This receptor chain uses TRBV9 and TRBJ1-2; the D gene remains uncertain. The TCR comes from a person aged 25 to 79 with non-small cell lung cancer. This specimen was blood, taken at baseline. The CDR3 sequence is CASSVGDGNYGYTF. The DNA is as follows: TGTGCCAGCAGCGTAGGAGACGGGAACTATGGCTACACCTTC.